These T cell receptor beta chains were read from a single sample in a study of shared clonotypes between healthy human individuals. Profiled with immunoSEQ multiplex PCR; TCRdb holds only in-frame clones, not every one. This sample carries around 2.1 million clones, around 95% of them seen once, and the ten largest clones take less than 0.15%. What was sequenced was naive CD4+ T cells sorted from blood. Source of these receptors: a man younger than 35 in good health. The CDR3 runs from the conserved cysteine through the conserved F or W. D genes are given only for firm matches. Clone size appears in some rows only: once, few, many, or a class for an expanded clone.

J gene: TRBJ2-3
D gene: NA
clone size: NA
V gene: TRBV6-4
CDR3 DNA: TGTGCCAGCAGTGACTATAGCGGAGCAACCTTAGATACGCAGTATTTT
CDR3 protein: CASSDYSGATLDTQYF

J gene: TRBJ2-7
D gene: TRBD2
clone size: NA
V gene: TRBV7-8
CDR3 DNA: TGTGCCAGCAGCCCGGGACTTAGCGGGGGGGCCTACGAGCAGTACTTC
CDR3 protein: CASSPGLSGGAYEQYF

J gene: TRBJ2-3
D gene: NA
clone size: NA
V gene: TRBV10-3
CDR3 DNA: TGTGCCATCAGGTGGACTGAAGGGGATACGCAGTATTTT
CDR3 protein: CAIRWTEGDTQYF

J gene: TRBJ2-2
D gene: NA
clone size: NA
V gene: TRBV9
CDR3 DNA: TGTGCCAGCAGCGTAGATATCAACACCGGGGAGCTGTTTTTT
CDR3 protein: CASSVDINTGELFF

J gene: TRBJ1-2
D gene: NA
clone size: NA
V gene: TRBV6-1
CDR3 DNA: TGTGCCAGCAGACCTGTTGAGAACTATGGCTACACCTTC
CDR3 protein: CASRPVENYGYTF

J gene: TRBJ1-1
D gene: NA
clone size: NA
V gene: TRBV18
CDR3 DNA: TGTGCCAGCTCACCTTATAGTGGAGAAGCTTTCTTT
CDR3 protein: CASSPYSGEAFF

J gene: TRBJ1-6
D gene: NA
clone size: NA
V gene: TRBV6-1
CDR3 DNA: TGTGCCAGCAGCTCTCAGGACAGAGACTCACCCCTCCACTTT
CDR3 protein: CASSSQDRDSPLHF

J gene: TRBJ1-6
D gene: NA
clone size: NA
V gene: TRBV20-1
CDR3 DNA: TGCAGTACAGGGTATTCACCCCTCCACTTT
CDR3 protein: CSTGYSPLHF

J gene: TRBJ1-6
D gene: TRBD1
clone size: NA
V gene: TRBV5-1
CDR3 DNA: TGCGCCAGCCAATCCGGGACAGGGGTTGATAATTCACCCCTCCACTTT
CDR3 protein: CASQSGTGVDNSPLHF

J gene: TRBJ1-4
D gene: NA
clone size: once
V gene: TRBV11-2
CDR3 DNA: TGTGCCAGCAACCCCGGGACAAGGGAAAAACTGTTTTTT
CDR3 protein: CASNPGTREKLFF

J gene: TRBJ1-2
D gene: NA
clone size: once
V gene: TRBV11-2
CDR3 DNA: TGTGCCAGCAGCTCGACAGGTTCCCGCTATGGCTACACCTTC
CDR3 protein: CASSSTGSRYGYTF

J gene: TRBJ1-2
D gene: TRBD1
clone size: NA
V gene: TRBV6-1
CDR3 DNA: TGTGCCAGCACCGCGACAGGGACCAACTATGGCTACACCTTC
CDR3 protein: CASTATGTNYGYTF

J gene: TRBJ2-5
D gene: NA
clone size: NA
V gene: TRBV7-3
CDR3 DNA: TGTGCCAGCAGCCAGGCGGGCAAACAAGAGACCCAGTACTTC
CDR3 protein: CASSQAGKQETQYF

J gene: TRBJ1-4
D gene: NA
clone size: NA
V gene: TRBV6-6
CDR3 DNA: TGTGCCAGCAGTCGTATGGAAAAACTGTTTTTT
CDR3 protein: CASSRMEKLFF

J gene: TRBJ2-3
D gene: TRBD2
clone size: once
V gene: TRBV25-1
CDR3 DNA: TGTGCCAGCAGTGATTCCTCGGGACTAGCCGGGGATACGCAGTATTTT
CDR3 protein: CASSDSSGLAGDTQYF

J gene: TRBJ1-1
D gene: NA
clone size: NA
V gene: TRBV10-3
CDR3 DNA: TGTGCCATCAGTGAGATGGGGCCGGACACTGAAGCTTTCTTT
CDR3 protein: CAISEMGPDTEAFF

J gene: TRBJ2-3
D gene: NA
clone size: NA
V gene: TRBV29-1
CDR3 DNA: TGCAGCGTCCGGACAGATACGCAGTATTTT
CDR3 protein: CSVRTDTQYF

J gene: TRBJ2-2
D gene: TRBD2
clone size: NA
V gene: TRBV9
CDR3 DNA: TGTGCCAGCAGCGCTTCTAGCGGGAGGGCCGGCACCGGGGAGCTGTTTTTT
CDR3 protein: CASSASSGRAGTGELFF

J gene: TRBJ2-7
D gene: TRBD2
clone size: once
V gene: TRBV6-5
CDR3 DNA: TGTGCCAGCAGTTACTCGAGCGGGAGGGAGTCCTACGAGCAGTACTTC
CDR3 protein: CASSYSSGRESYEQYF

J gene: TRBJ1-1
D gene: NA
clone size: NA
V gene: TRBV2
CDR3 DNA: TGTGCCAGCGCTGGTCGGGGAGGCACTGAAGCTTTCTTT
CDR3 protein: CASAGRGGTEAFF

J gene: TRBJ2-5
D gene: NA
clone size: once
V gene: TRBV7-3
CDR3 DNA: TGTGCCAGCAGTTCCGGAGTGGGAGAGACCCAGTACTTC
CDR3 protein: CASSSGVGETQYF

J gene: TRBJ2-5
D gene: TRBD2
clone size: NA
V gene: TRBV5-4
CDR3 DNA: TGTGCCAGCAGCTTGACGGGGACTAGCGGGGGATATAACCAAGAGACCCAGTACTTC
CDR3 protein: CASSLTGTSGGYNQETQYF

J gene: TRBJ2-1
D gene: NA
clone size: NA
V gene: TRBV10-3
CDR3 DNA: TGTGCCATCCGCCCCGCAGGGTCTCCTTCCGATGAGCAGTTCTTC
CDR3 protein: CAIRPAGSPSDEQFF

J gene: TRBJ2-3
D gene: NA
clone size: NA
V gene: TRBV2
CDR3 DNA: TGTGCCAGCAGTAAGAGTTTCAGCACAGATACGCAGTATTTT
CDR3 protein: CASSKSFSTDTQYF

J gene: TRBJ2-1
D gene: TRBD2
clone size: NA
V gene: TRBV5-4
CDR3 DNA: TGTGCCAGCAGCGGCACTAGCGGGAGAGGTGAGCAGTTCTTC
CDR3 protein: CASSGTSGRGEQFF

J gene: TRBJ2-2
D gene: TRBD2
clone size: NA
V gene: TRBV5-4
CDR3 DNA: TGTGCCAGCAGCCAGGGACTAGCGGGAGCCTACGGGGAGCTGTTTTTT
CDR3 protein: CASSQGLAGAYGELFF

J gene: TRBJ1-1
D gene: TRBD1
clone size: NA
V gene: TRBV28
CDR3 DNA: TGTGCCAGCAGGCGATCCGGGACAGGGAACACTGAAGCTTTCTTT
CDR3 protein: CASRRSGTGNTEAFF

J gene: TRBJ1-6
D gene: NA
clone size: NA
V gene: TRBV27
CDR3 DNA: TGTGCCAGCAGTTCTACAGGGTCACCCCTCCACTTT
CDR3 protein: CASSSTGSPLHF

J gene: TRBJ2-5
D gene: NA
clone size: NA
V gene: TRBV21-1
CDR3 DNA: TGTGCCAGCAGCAAAGAGAGCAGGGGGTTGTTCCATTCAGAGACCCAGTACTTC
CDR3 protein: CASSKESRGLFHSETQYF

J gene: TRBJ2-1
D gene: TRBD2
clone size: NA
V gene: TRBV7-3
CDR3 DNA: TGTGCCAGCAGCTTTCGCGGGGGGAGCTCCTACAATGAGCAGTTCTTC
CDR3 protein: CASSFRGGSSYNEQFF

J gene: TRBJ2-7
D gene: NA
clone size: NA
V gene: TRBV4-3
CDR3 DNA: TGCGCCAGCAGCCAAGATAGGGTTTCGGGTGAGCAGTACTTC
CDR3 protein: CASSQDRVSGEQYF

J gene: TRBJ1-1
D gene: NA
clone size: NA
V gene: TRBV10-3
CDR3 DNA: TGTGCCATCAGCCACGGCACTGAAGCTTTCTTT
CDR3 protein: CAISHGTEAFF

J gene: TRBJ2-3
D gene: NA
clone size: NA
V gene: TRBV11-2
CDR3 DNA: TGTGCCAGCAGCTTAGATCTCAGGGGGGCCTCCACAGATACGCAGTATTTT
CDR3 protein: CASSLDLRGASTDTQYF

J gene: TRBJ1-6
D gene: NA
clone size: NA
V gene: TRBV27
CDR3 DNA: TGTGCCAGCAGTTTATTAGTCCAGGGAGATTCACCCCTCCACTTT
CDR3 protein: CASSLLVQGDSPLHF

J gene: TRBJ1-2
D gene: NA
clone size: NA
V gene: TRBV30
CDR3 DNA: TGTGCCTGGAGCTTACGGATCGCTAACTATGGCTACACCTTC
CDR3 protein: CAWSLRIANYGYTF

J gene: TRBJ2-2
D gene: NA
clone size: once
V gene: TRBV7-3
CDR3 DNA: TGTGCCAGCAGCTCGGGAAACACCGGGGAGCTGTTTTTT
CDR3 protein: CASSSGNTGELFF

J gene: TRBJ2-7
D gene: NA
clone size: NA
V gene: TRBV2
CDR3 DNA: TGTGCCAGCAGCGATGGGTCCTACGAGCAGTACTTC
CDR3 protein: CASSDGSYEQYF

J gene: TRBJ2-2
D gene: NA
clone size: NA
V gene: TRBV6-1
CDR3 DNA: TGTGCCAGCAGTGAAGCGTGGAGCGGGGAGCTGTTTTTT
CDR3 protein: CASSEAWSGELFF

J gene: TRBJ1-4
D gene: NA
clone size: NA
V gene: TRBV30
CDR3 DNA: TGTGCCTGGGGGGAACAGAAGCAGAATGAAAAACTGTTTTTT
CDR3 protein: CAWGEQKQNEKLFF

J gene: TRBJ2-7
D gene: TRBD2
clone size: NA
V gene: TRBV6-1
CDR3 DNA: TGTGCCAGCAGCCCCGGGACTACCTTAGTCGAGCAGTACTTC
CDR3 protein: CASSPGTTLVEQYF

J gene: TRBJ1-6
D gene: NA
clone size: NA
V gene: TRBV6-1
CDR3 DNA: TGTGCCAGCAGCACTCCGGGCAGTATTAATTCACCCCTCCACTTT
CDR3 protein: CASSTPGSINSPLHF

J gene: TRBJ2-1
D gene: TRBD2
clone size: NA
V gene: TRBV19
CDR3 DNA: TGTGCCAGTAGTAAACCCGGACTAGCGAGCCACAATGAGCAGTTCTTC
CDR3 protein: CASSKPGLASHNEQFF

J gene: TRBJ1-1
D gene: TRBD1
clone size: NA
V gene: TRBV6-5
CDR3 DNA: TGTGCCAGCAGTCCGGGACAGGGTGGGCACACTGAAGCTTTCTTT
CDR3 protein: CASSPGQGGHTEAFF

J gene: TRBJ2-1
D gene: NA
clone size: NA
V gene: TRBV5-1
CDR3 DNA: TGCGCCAGCAGCTTAGAGTGGGGGGCAAACAATGAGCAGTTCTTC
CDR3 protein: CASSLEWGANNEQFF

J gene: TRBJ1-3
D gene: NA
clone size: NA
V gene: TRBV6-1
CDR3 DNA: TGTGCCAGCAGACTCTCGGGTGGAAACACCATATATTTT
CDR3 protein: CASRLSGGNTIYF

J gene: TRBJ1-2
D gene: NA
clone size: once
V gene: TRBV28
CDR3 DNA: TGTGCCAGCAGCCCGCCCTTTCAGGGGCGCATCTATGGCTACACCTTC
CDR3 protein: CASSPPFQGRIYGYTF

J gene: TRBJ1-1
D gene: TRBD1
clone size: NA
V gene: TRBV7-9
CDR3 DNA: TGTGCCAGCAGCTCACAGGGGATGAACACTGAAGCTTTCTTT
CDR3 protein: CASSSQGMNTEAFF

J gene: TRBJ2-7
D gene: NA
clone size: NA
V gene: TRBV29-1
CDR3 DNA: TGCAGCGCTGGGCAGGGCTCCTACGAGCAGTACTTC
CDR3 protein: CSAGQGSYEQYF

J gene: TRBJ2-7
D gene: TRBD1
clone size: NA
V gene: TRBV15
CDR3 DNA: TGTGCCACCAGCAGAGACCAGGGGGTATACGAGCAGTACTTC
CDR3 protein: CATSRDQGVYEQYF

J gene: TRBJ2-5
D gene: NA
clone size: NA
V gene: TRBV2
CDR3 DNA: TGTGCCAGCAGTGTTTCTGAGACTACGAAGACCCAGTACTTC
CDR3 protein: CASSVSETTKTQYF

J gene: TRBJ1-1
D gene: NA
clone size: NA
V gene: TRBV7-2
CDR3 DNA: TGTGCCAGCAGCTTGACAGGGAACACTGAAGCTTTCTTT
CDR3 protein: CASSLTGNTEAFF

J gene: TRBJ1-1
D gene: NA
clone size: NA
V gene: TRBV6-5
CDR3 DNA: TGTGCCAGCAGTACCCTCCGGGGAAACACTGAAGCTTTCTTT
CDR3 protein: CASSTLRGNTEAFF

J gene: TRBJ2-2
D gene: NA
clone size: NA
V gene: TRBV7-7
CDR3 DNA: TGTGCTAGCAGCTTACCCACCGGGGAGCTGTTTTTT
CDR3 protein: CASSLPTGELFF

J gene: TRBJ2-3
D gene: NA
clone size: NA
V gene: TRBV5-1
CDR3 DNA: TGCGCCAGCAGCTTGGAACTCAGGATCGCAGATACGCAGTATTTT
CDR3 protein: CASSLELRIADTQYF

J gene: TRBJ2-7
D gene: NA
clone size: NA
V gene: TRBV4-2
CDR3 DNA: TGTGCCAGCAGCCAAGAGAAGGGGACCTACGAGCAGTACTTC
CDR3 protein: CASSQEKGTYEQYF